These T cell receptor beta chains were read from a single sample in a study of regulatory T cells in long-lasting Graves disease. TCRdb reprocessed the multiplex PCR reads with MiXCR, giving one entry per CDR3 protein. Of fewer than 650,000 distinct CDR3 sequences listed, roughly 16% are singletons. The same data also contributed to another study, on T cells in Graves' hyperthyroidism and ophthalmopathy.

The sequencing here drew on peripheral blood mononuclear cells (PBMCs), taken at new diagnosis, from a patient treated with antithyroid drugs. These receptors came from a man aged 18-30 years with Graves disease. Both conserved end residues are part of each CDR3. The D gene is left open where the match is weak. Clone size is not always given. Where it is, it says once, few, many or a class for expanded clones.

j_gene: TRBJ1-1
abundance: few
d_gene: NA
v_gene: TRBV4-1
CDR3nt: TGCGCCAGCAGCCACGACAGCGTGAACACTGAAGCTTTCTTT
CDR3aa: CASSHDSVNTEAFF

j_gene: TRBJ2-5
abundance: many
d_gene: TRBD2
v_gene: TRBV2
CDR3nt: TGTGCCAGCAGTGAGACTAGCGGGAAAGAGACCCAGTACTTC
CDR3aa: CASSETSGKETQYF

j_gene: TRBJ1-5
abundance: NA
d_gene: NA
v_gene: TRBV2
CDR3nt: TGTGCCAGCCGATTCAGCAATCAGCCCCAGCATTTT
CDR3aa: CASRFSNQPQHF

j_gene: TRBJ2-7
abundance: many
d_gene: NA
v_gene: TRBV5-1
CDR3nt: TGCGCCAGCAGCGCTACCCCCTACGAGCAGTACTTC
CDR3aa: CASSATPYEQYF

j_gene: TRBJ2-4
abundance: NA
d_gene: NA
v_gene: TRBV20-1
CDR3nt: TGCAGTGCCCTCGACCTAGCCAAAAACATTCAGTACTTC
CDR3aa: CSALDLAKNIQYF

j_gene: TRBJ1-5
abundance: many
d_gene: TRBD1
v_gene: TRBV12-3/TRBV12-4
CDR3nt: TGTGCCAGCAGTTCCCCTCCCAGGGGGTCTGGCCCGACTTATAGCAATCAGCCCCAGCATTTT
CDR3aa: CASSSPPRGSGPTYSNQPQHF

j_gene: TRBJ2-1
abundance: many
d_gene: NA
v_gene: TRBV5-1
CDR3nt: TGCGCCAGCAGCAGCCTTTGGGGGGCGGAACTTAACAATGAGCAGTTCTTC
CDR3aa: CASSSLWGAELNNEQFF

j_gene: TRBJ2-3
abundance: many
d_gene: NA
v_gene: TRBV2
CDR3nt: TGTGCCAGCAGTGAAGTCCAGGCTATATTGGATACGCAGTATTTT
CDR3aa: CASSEVQAILDTQYF

j_gene: TRBJ2-1
abundance: NA
d_gene: NA
v_gene: TRBV6-2/TRBV6-3
CDR3nt: TGTGCCAGCAGTTACTTCGGGGATGGGAATGAGCAGTTCTTC
CDR3aa: CASSYFGDGNEQFF

j_gene: TRBJ1-4
abundance: NA
d_gene: NA
v_gene: TRBV15
CDR3nt: TGTGCCACCAGCAGAGATTCGGGAAATGGTGAAAAACTGTTTTTT
CDR3aa: CATSRDSGNGEKLFF

j_gene: TRBJ2-5
abundance: many
d_gene: NA
v_gene: TRBV20-1
CDR3nt: TGCAGTGCTAGAGATCAGGGCGGAGAGACCCAGTACTTC
CDR3aa: CSARDQGGETQYF

j_gene: TRBJ1-1
abundance: many
d_gene: NA
v_gene: TRBV6-1
CDR3nt: TGTGCCAGCAGTAAGCCCAGCCCCACTGAAGCTTTCTTT
CDR3aa: CASSKPSPTEAFF

j_gene: TRBJ2-1
abundance: many
d_gene: NA
v_gene: TRBV7-8
CDR3nt: TGTGCCAGCAGCTTCCTGATCCGGGAAAGCTCCTACAATGAGCAGTTCTTC
CDR3aa: CASSFLIRESSYNEQFF

j_gene: TRBJ2-1
abundance: many
d_gene: TRBD2
v_gene: TRBV28
CDR3nt: TGTGCCAGCAGGCCCGGACTAGCGCCGGGGGCTGAGCAGTTCTTC
CDR3aa: CASRPGLAPGAEQFF

j_gene: TRBJ2-1
abundance: many
d_gene: NA
v_gene: TRBV7-8
CDR3nt: TGTGCCAGCAGCCCCGGGGGTCGCGGATACAATGAGCAGTTCTTC
CDR3aa: CASSPGGRGYNEQFF

j_gene: TRBJ2-3
abundance: many
d_gene: TRBD2
v_gene: TRBV27
CDR3nt: TGTGCCAGCAGTTCGAGACTAGCGCCTAGCACAGATACGCAGTATTTT
CDR3aa: CASSSRLAPSTDTQYF

j_gene: TRBJ2-7
abundance: many
d_gene: NA
v_gene: TRBV28
CDR3nt: TGTGCCAGCAGTCCGATGGGTCTTACCTACGAGCAGTACTTC
CDR3aa: CASSPMGLTYEQYF

j_gene: TRBJ1-4
abundance: NA
d_gene: NA
v_gene: TRBV5-1
CDR3nt: TGCGCCAGCAGCTTGGGCGAGGGTAATGAAAAACTGTTTTTT
CDR3aa: CASSLGEGNEKLFF

j_gene: TRBJ2-7
abundance: few
d_gene: NA
v_gene: TRBV6-5
CDR3nt: TGTGCCAGCAGTTACGGTGGCGGGGCGCGGGACGAGCAGTACTTC
CDR3aa: CASSYGGGARDEQYF

j_gene: TRBJ1-1
abundance: many
d_gene: NA
v_gene: TRBV3-1
CDR3nt: TGTGCCAGCAGCCCCTCAGGGGTGGCGGAAGCTTTCTTT
CDR3aa: CASSPSGVAEAFF

j_gene: TRBJ2-7
abundance: many
d_gene: TRBD1
v_gene: TRBV11-2
CDR3nt: TGTGCCAGCAGCTCCCCGGGACAGGCTACCTACGAGCAGTACTTC
CDR3aa: CASSSPGQATYEQYF

j_gene: TRBJ1-1
abundance: many
d_gene: NA
v_gene: TRBV3-1
CDR3nt: TGTGCCAGCAGCCAACTTGGGCGGAACACTGAAGCTTTCTTT
CDR3aa: CASSQLGRNTEAFF

j_gene: TRBJ1-4
abundance: many
d_gene: TRBD1
v_gene: TRBV7-9
CDR3nt: TGTGCCAGCAGTTCGGGGACAGGGTGGTCTAATGAAAAACTGTTTTTT
CDR3aa: CASSSGTGWSNEKLFF

j_gene: TRBJ1-1
abundance: many
d_gene: NA
v_gene: TRBV12-3/TRBV12-4
CDR3nt: TGTGCCAGCAGTTCCTACTCGGGGATAAAGAACACTGAAGCTTTCTTT
CDR3aa: CASSSYSGIKNTEAFF

j_gene: TRBJ2-2
abundance: NA
d_gene: NA
v_gene: TRBV12-3/TRBV12-4
CDR3nt: TGTGCCAGCAGTTTTGACGGGAGAGGGGCGAACACCGGGGAGCTGTTTTTT
CDR3aa: CASSFDGRGANTGELFF

j_gene: TRBJ2-7
abundance: many
d_gene: TRBD1
v_gene: TRBV11-2
CDR3nt: TGTGCCAGCAGCTTAGATGGCAGGGGGCAATACGAGCAGTACTTC
CDR3aa: CASSLDGRGQYEQYF

j_gene: TRBJ2-7
abundance: many
d_gene: NA
v_gene: TRBV29-1
CDR3nt: TGCAGCGCTCAGGCGGGCGGGCACTACGAGCAGTACTTC
CDR3aa: CSAQAGGHYEQYF

j_gene: TRBJ2-1
abundance: many
d_gene: NA
v_gene: TRBV7-9
CDR3nt: TGTGCCAGCAGCCTCCTTATAGGGACCACCGGCAATGAGCAGTTCTTC
CDR3aa: CASSLLIGTTGNEQFF

j_gene: TRBJ2-1
abundance: NA
d_gene: TRBD2
v_gene: TRBV6-1
CDR3nt: TGTGCCAGCAGCCGAACAGGACTAGCGGGGGCCTACAATGAGCAGTTCTTC
CDR3aa: CASSRTGLAGAYNEQFF

j_gene: TRBJ2-5
abundance: many
d_gene: TRBD1
v_gene: TRBV24-1
CDR3nt: TGTGCCACCAGTGATACCACAGGGGCTGGGGAGACCCAGTACTTC
CDR3aa: CATSDTTGAGETQYF

j_gene: TRBJ2-6
abundance: few
d_gene: TRBD1
v_gene: TRBV19
CDR3nt: TGTGCCAGTACCGAGGACAGGTCTGGGGCCAACGTCCTGACTTTC
CDR3aa: CASTEDRSGANVLTF

j_gene: TRBJ2-3
abundance: many
d_gene: TRBD2
v_gene: TRBV11-2
CDR3nt: TGTGCCAGCAGCTTCTGGACTAGCGGGAGAGTCTCAGATACGCAGTATTTT
CDR3aa: CASSFWTSGRVSDTQYF

j_gene: TRBJ1-3
abundance: NA
d_gene: TRBD1
v_gene: TRBV3-1
CDR3nt: TGTGCCAGCAGCCCCCGGACAGGGGGCGGAAACACCATATATTTT
CDR3aa: CASSPRTGGGNTIYF